This T cell receptor beta chain was profiled in a study of cytomegalovirus exposure and HLA in healthy donors. Study-level results: Researchers reported that a few CMV-associated chains were confirmed in vitro as CMV antigen-specific.

Though nominally healthy at sampling, donors likely had unrecorded immune exposures. Vbeta (60) and Jbeta (13) primers were used in the PCR. Using immunoSEQ multiplex PCR, the repertoire was profiled, and TCRdb retains in-frame clones only, with some absent. The table includes about 150,000 clones, roughly 84% detected once. Germline CDR1 SGHAT, CDR2 FQNNGV. V lost 0 bases, J lost 5 bases, and 13 bases lay in between. This CDR3 has 15 amino acids. Points on this clone: Antigen: not known.

This sequence originates from a woman between 18 and 29 years old in good health and CMV-seronegative. The chain uses TRBV11-2 and TRBJ2-5, with a tentative D call TRBD1 (5 bases). The specimen sequenced was PBMCs. This chain's CDR3 is CASSLDAQGRETQYF. The CDR3 DNA reads as TGTGCCAGCAGCTTAGATGCTCAGGGAAGGGAGACCCAGTACTTC.